The rows below give T cell receptor beta chains drawn from one sample of a study of Graves' ophthalmopathy and Graves' hyperthyroidism. One entry per CDR3 protein results from TCRdb running MiXCR on the multiplex PCR reads. The table shows approximately 410,000 distinct CDR3 sequences, with approximately 15% occurring only once. The sequenced sample was peripheral blood. These receptor sequences come from a woman younger than 30 with stable Graves' hyperthyroidism. Both conserved end residues are part of each CDR3. The D gene is left open where the match is weak. Clone size is shown for a subset of rows, as once, few, many or a class of expanded clone.

CASSASGGIQETQYF | TGTGCCAGCAGCGCTAGCGGGGGGATCCAAGAGACCCAGTACTTC | TRBD2 | TRBV7-9 | many | TRBJ2-5
CASSPARGTEAFF | TGTGCCAGCAGCCCTGCCCGGGGCACTGAAGCTTTCTTT | . | TRBV6-2/TRBV6-3 | many | TRBJ1-1
CASSFVSGHYGYTF | TGTGCCAGCAGTTTTGTGTCAGGGCACTATGGCTACACCTTC | . | TRBV12-3/TRBV12-4 | many | TRBJ1-2
CSARGLTRSYNSPLHF | TGCAGTGCTAGAGGACTAACACGGTCCTATAATTCACCCCTCCACTTT | . | TRBV20-1 | many | TRBJ1-6
CASRQEDGYTF | TGTGCCAGCAGACAAGAGGATGGCTACACCTTC | . | TRBV12-3/TRBV12-4 | once | TRBJ1-2
CASRVDRGHTEAFF | TGTGCCAGCAGAGTAGACAGGGGTCACACTGAAGCTTTCTTT | TRBD1 | TRBV7-2 | many | TRBJ1-1
CASSLVRARSGYTF | TGCGCCAGCAGCTTGGTCCGGGCACGGAGTGGCTACACCTTC | . | TRBV5-1 | . | TRBJ1-2
CASSWGQGVREAFF | TGTGCCAGCAGCTGGGGACAGGGTGTTCGAGAAGCTTTCTTT | TRBD1 | TRBV11-2 | . | TRBJ1-1
CASSALDGRAYEQYF | TGTGCCAGCAGTGCTCTGGACGGTAGGGCATACGAGCAGTACTTC | . | TRBV28 | many | TRBJ2-7
CASRVWNGEVGELFF | TGTGCCAGCAGGGTTTGGAACGGGGAGGTCGGGGAGCTGTTTTTT | . | TRBV2 | . | TRBJ2-2
CSAIQRGREYQPQHF | TGCAGTGCCATTCAGCGGGGCAGGGAGTATCAGCCCCAGCATTTT | . | TRBV20-1 | . | TRBJ1-5
CASSLTGGEVEAFF | TGTGCCAGCAGCCTGACAGGGGGCGAGGTTGAAGCTTTCTTT | TRBD1 | TRBV11-3 | many | TRBJ1-1
CASSTGVEAGNTIYF | TGTGCCAGCAGCACTGGGGTAGAAGCTGGAAACACCATATATTTT | . | TRBV9 | few | TRBJ1-3
CASSLMLGTGSFAGELFF | TGTGCCAGCAGTTTGATGTTAGGGACAGGGAGTTTTGCCGGGGAGCTGTTTTTT | TRBD1 | TRBV12-3/TRBV12-4 | many | TRBJ2-2
CASRYREGQPQHF | TGTGCCAGCAGATACAGGGAAGGTCAGCCCCAGCATTTT | . | TRBV6-5 | many | TRBJ1-5
CASSPKDKSTEETQYF | TGCGCCAGCAGCCCTAAAGACAAATCGACTGAAGAGACCCAGTACTTC | . | TRBV5-1 | . | TRBJ2-5
CASSQEQGSTEAFF | TGCGCCAGCAGCCAAGAACAGGGGAGCACTGAAGCTTTCTTT | TRBD1 | TRBV4-1 | many | TRBJ1-1
CASSYSNFRVGLVNTEAFF | TGTGCCAGCAGTTACTCGAACTTCAGGGTGGGATTGGTGAACACTGAAGCTTTCTTT | . | TRBV6-2/TRBV6-3 | . | TRBJ1-1
CASSLGGGDAFF | TGTGCCAGCAGCTTAGGAGGGGGTGACGCTTTCTTT | . | TRBV7-6 | many | TRBJ1-1
CASSSRTGGGYNSPLHF | TGTGCCAGCAGTTCCAGGACAGGGGGCGGATATAATTCACCCCTCCACTTT | TRBD1 | TRBV27 | . | TRBJ1-6
CASRETFYRDSFNSPLHF | TGTGCCAGCAGAGAAACTTTTTATCGGGACAGCTTTAATTCACCCCTCCACTTT | TRBD1 | TRBV6-1 | many | TRBJ1-6
CASSLVLLSGNTIYF | TGTGCCAGCAGTTTAGTTCTCCTCTCTGGAAACACCATATATTTT | . | TRBV12-3/TRBV12-4 | many | TRBJ1-3
CASSLWGQGAGAKNIQYF | TGCGCCAGCAGCTTATGGGGACAGGGGGCCGGAGCCAAAAACATTCAGTACTTC | TRBD1 | TRBV5-1 | . | TRBJ2-4
CASSVAPGVEPQHF | TGTGCCAGCAGCGTAGCTCCAGGGGTTGAGCCCCAGCATTTT | . | TRBV9 | many | TRBJ1-5
CASSSPGTGGGGDTGELFF | TGTGCCAGCAGTTCCCCGGGGACAGGGGGCGGTGGAGACACCGGGGAGCTGTTTTTT | TRBD1 | TRBV12-3/TRBV12-4 | few | TRBJ2-2
CASSELRWSRKQYF | TGCGCCAGCAGCGAATTAAGATGGAGTAGAAAGCAGTACTTC | . | TRBV5-1 | many | TRBJ2-7
CASSLGGAGTGELFF | TGTGCCAGCAGTTTAGGGGGTGCTGGCACCGGGGAGCTGTTTTTT | . | TRBV12-3/TRBV12-4 | many | TRBJ2-2
CASSPSVQLYGDTQYF | TGTGCCAGCAGCCCTTCCGTCCAGTTATATGGGGATACGCAGTATTTT | . | TRBV4-2 | few | TRBJ2-3
CARNWDRDYEQYF | TGTGCCAGAAACTGGGACAGGGACTACGAGCAGTACTTC | TRBD1 | TRBV11-2 | many | TRBJ2-7
CASSESSWSNQPQHF | TGTGCCAGCAGTGAAAGTTCCTGGTCTAATCAGCCCCAGCATTTT | . | TRBV6-1 | many | TRBJ1-5
CASNILLGQRLAEAFF | TGTGCCAGCAATATCTTGTTGGGACAGAGGTTGGCTGAAGCTTTCTTT | TRBD1 | TRBV12-3/TRBV12-4 | many | TRBJ1-1
CASSLSEGAQYTEAFF | TGTGCCAGCAGTTTATCGGAGGGGGCGCAGTACACTGAAGCTTTCTTT | TRBD1 | TRBV27 | many | TRBJ1-1
CAISPQGEDGYTF | TGTGCCATCAGCCCTCAGGGGGAAGATGGCTACACCTTC | TRBD1 | TRBV10-3 | many | TRBJ1-2
CASSVGGQGGSSPLHF | TGTGCCAGCAGCGTGGGGGGACAGGGGGGGAGTTCACCCCTCCACTTT | TRBD1 | TRBV9 | many | TRBJ1-6
CASSTSGGNQETQYF | TGTGCCAGCAGTACCAGCGGGGGGAACCAAGAGACCCAGTACTTC | TRBD2 | TRBV4-2 | many | TRBJ2-5
CATPLDREGYTF | TGTGCCACCCCTTTGGACAGGGAAGGCTACACCTTC | TRBD1 | TRBV7-3 | many | TRBJ1-2
CSVKPDGAYEQYF | TGCAGCGTCAAACCTGATGGAGCCTACGAGCAGTACTTC | . | TRBV29-1 | many | TRBJ2-7
CATSRDEGTSNQPQHF | TGTGCCACCAGCAGAGATGAGGGAACAAGCAATCAGCCCCAGCATTTT | . | TRBV15 | many | TRBJ1-5
CASSLTGTGYTF | TGTGCCAGCAGCCTGACAGGGACCGGCTACACCTTC | TRBD1 | TRBV12-3/TRBV12-4 | many | TRBJ1-2
CASSYSGQAANEQFF | TGTGCCAGCAGTTACTCGGGACAGGCGGCCAATGAGCAGTTCTTC | TRBD1 | TRBV6-5 | few | TRBJ2-1
CASSEARRGYEQYF | TGTGCCAGCAGTGAAGCCCGGAGGGGCTACGAGCAGTACTTC | . | TRBV2 | many | TRBJ2-7
CASSAGLEGLGEQYF | TGTGCCAGCAGCGCGGGACTAGAAGGTCTCGGCGAGCAGTACTTC | TRBD2 | TRBV27 | many | TRBJ2-7
CASSEQGSSSPLHF | TGTGCCAGCAGTGAACAGGGTTCGTCCTCACCCCTCCACTTT | . | TRBV6-1 | many | TRBJ1-6
CASTNDGLAGGSSYEQYF | TGTGCCAGCACCAATGACGGACTAGCGGGCGGGAGCTCCTACGAGCAGTACTTC | TRBD2 | TRBV6-2/TRBV6-3 | many | TRBJ2-7
CSATGGGYGYTF | TGCAGTGCTACGGGGGGCGGCTATGGCTACACCTTC | . | TRBV20-1 | many | TRBJ1-2
CASSPPTGVNYGYTF | TGTGCCAGCTCACCACCGACAGGAGTAAACTATGGCTACACCTTC | . | TRBV18 | . | TRBJ1-2
CASSRQIQETQYF | TGCGCCAGCAGCCGTCAAATCCAAGAGACCCAGTACTTC | . | TRBV5-1 | many | TRBJ2-5
CASSLEGGRQPQHF | TGCGCCAGCAGCTTGGAAGGGGGCAGGCAGCCCCAGCATTTT | TRBD1 | TRBV5-1 | . | TRBJ1-5
CASGRYGYEQYF | TGTGCCAGCGGCCGGTATGGCTACGAGCAGTACTTC | . | TRBV27 | many | TRBJ2-7
CASNSGSSYEQYF | TGTGCCAGCAATTCGGGTTCGAGCTACGAGCAGTACTTC | . | TRBV6-5 | many | TRBJ2-7
CASSPRQGAEAFF | TGTGCCAGCAGTCCCCGACAGGGAGCTGAAGCTTTCTTT | TRBD1 | TRBV12-3/TRBV12-4 | many | TRBJ1-1